Listed here is a single TCR beta chain. Antigen: not known. The sample belongs to a study of T cell repertoires in cytomegalovirus infection. Study context: Alongside well-studied HLA-B-restricted CMV epitopes, recently identified HLA-C-restricted CMV epitopes were also used. Through public TCR beta signatures, both CMV infection and matching HLA type were indicated.

Via MiXCR, TCRdb re-called the reads, giving one row per CDR3 protein. The sample lists fewer than 650,000 distinct CDR3 sequences, over 35% occurring once. Regarding the study as a whole: Cumulative frequency of public TCR beta families picked out carriers of CMV plus the relevant HLA. HLA-C-restricted, CMV-specific TCR beta clonotypes were dominant ex vivo.

The sequence derives from a human donor in good health (CMV status not recorded). Some clones in this sample may be carry-over from other donors' samples. The sample consisted of cultured PBMCs, taken from culture after CMV antigen stimulation.

The CDR3 reads CASSLGVAGGVNEQFF. CDR3 nucleotides: TGTGCCAGCAGTTTGGGGGTTGCGGGCGGGGTCAATGAGCAGTTCTTC. The chain carries TRBV12-3 or TRBV12-4 and TRBJ2-1; a possible D gene is TRBD2 (6 bases). This CDR3 is 16 amino acids long. The ends were cut back, 3 bases at V and 6 bases at J, with 18 bases in the middle.